The 30 T cell receptor beta chains below were found in one sample sequenced in a study of T cell changes during pregnancy in multiple sclerosis. Generated by immunoSEQ multiplex PCR, the TCRdb table keeps only in-frame clones and is missing some. The sample includes 45,000 or so clones, about 87% of them seen just once. This specimen was peripheral blood, taken in the first trimester of pregnancy. Receptors originate from a female donor with multiple sclerosis, enrolled in a pregnancy study.

This clone was picked up a small number of times. The genes are TRBV4-2 and TRBJ2-3, with TRBD2 identical over 9 bases. J was trimmed by 4 bases and V by 0 bases; bases with no gene match: 5. The CDR3 extends over 16 amino acids. Germline values: CDR1 LGHNA, CDR2 YNFKEQ. The CDR3 DNA is TGTGCCAGCAGCCAAGATCGGCGGGGGGGCCCAGATACGCAGTATTTT. Protein: CASSQDRRGGPDTQYF.

The chain links TRBV7-2 to TRBJ1-2; D not certain. Germline loops: CDR1 SGHTA, CDR2 FQGNSA. V lost 1 base to trimming and J lost 8 bases, with 11 bases between them. This CDR3 region has 13 residues. CDR3 loop: CASSLERRIGYTF. In DNA form, the CDR3 reads TGTGCCAGCAGCTTAGAGAGGAGGATCGGCTACACCTTC.

This clone was seen a few times. J is TRBJ2-2 and V is TRBV9; 11 bases agree with TRBD2. The CDR3 totals 17 residues. The V gene's germline CDR1 is SGDLS and CDR2 YYNGEE. V was clipped by 0 bases and J by 4 bases; unmatched bases: 5. Here the CDR3 DNA reads TGTGCCAGCAGCGTAGGAACTAGCGGGGGCGGCACCGGGGAGCTGTTTTTT. It encodes CASSVGTSGGGTGELFF.

The V and J genes are TRBV7-9 and TRBJ1-1, with 7 bases identical to TRBD1. This CDR3 contains 14 residues. V shed 4 bases, J shed 8 bases, and the junction held 10 bases outside the gene matches. Germline V lookup: CDR1 SEHNR, CDR2 FQNEAQ (reference sequence). The CDR3 region is CASSSVGDRREAFF. In DNA form, the CDR3 reads TGTGCCAGCAGCTCTGTCGGGGACAGACGCGAAGCTTTCTTT.

This chain joins TRBV28 and TRBJ2-3; TRBD2 is a possible D gene (6 bases). Per germline, CDR1 MDHEN and CDR2 SYDVKM. The CDR3 runs 15 residues. V lost 7 bases and J lost 0, with 14 bases in between. The CDR3 sequence: CASKSRGTSTDTQYF. Here the CDR3 DNA reads TGTGCCAGCAAGTCGCGGGGAACTAGCACAGATACGCAGTATTTT. Complete variable domain (other parts from reference TRBV28 and TRBJ2-3): DVKVTQSSRYLVKRTGEKVFLECVQDMDHENMFWYRQDPGLGLRLIYFSYDVKMKEKGDIPEGYSVSREKKERFSLILESASTNQTSMYLCASKSRGTSTDTQYFGPGTRLTVL.

The chain links TRBV7-8 to TRBJ2-7; TRBD1 is a possible D gene (6 bases). CDR3 length: 15 amino acids. In germline, CDR1 is SGHVS, CDR2 FQNEAQ. V lost 5 bases, J lost 0 bases, and 14 bases lay in between. CDR3 nucleotide sequence: TGTGCCAGCAGCCCCCAGGGGACATTCTCCTACGAGCAGTACTTC. This encodes CASSPQGTFSYEQYF.

The chain carries TRBV5-1 and TRBJ1-1; D uncertain. Germline CDR1 is SGHRS and CDR2 is YFSETQ. Trimming pared 4 bases from V and 0 bases from J, leaving 13 bases between. This CDR3 has 15 residues. Here the CDR3 reads CASSPEEALNTEAFF. In DNA form, the CDR3 reads TGCGCCAGCAGCCCGGAGGAGGCCCTGAACACTGAAGCTTTCTTT.

The genes are TRBV4-1 and TRBJ2-7, with TRBD1 as a possible D gene (5 bases). Germline V lookup: CDR1 MGHRA, CDR2 YSYEKL. The CDR3 runs to 14 residues. V lost 1 base to trimming and J lost 1 base, with 8 bases between them. CDR3 DNA sequence: TGCGCCAGCAGCCAAGTAACAGGATCCTACGAGCAGTACTTC. Translated, it gives CASSQVTGSYEQYF.

In its sample, this clone was seen a few times. The genes are TRBV30 and TRBJ2-3, with 10 bases lining up with TRBD2. J was trimmed by 4 bases and V by 2 bases; bases with no gene match: 3. The CDR3 spans 14 residues. Germline-derived CDR1 and CDR2 are GTSNPN and SVGIG (reference sequence). The CDR3 here is CAWSSGGAADTQYF. Written as DNA, the CDR3 is TGTGCCTGGAGTAGCGGGGGGGCCGCAGATACGCAGTATTTT.

The chain links TRBV2 to TRBJ1-1; a possible D gene is TRBD1 (5 bases). Germline CDR1 SNHLY, CDR2 FYNNEI. V was trimmed by 6 bases and J by 6 bases, leaving 14 bases between them. The CDR3 extends over 13 amino acids. This CDR3 reads CASSWGVGAEAFF. CDR3 DNA: TGTGCCAGCAGCTGGGGCGTTGGCGCTGAAGCTTTCTTT. Together with reference TRBV2 and TRBJ1-1, the CDR3 gives the full variable domain: EPEVTQTPSHQVTQMGQEVILRCVPISNHLYFYWYRQILGQKVEFLVSFYNNEISEKSEIFDDQFSVERPDGSNFTLKIRSTKLEDSAMYFCASSWGVGAEAFFGQGTRLTVV.

The chain's CDR3 is CASSPGLAVYNEQFF. The CDR3 coding sequence is TGTGCCAGCAGCCCCGGACTAGCGGTGTACAATGAGCAGTTCTTC. The V and J genes are TRBV11-1 and TRBJ2-1; 10 bases fit TRBD2. V lost 5 bases and J lost 4; bases outside the gene matches: 5. Germline V CDR1 and CDR2: SGHAT, FQDESV (reference sequence). The CDR3 sequence is 15 residues long.

J is TRBJ1-2 and V is TRBV5-1; 7 nucleotides line up with TRBD1. V dropped 5 bases and J dropped 7; count of bases not matched to a gene: 14. The germline CDR1 and CDR2 sequences are SGHRS and YFSETQ. CDR3 length: 15 residues. The CDR3 region has the DNA TGCGCCAGCAGGACCCTACAGGGGAGTCAGGGTGGCTACACCTTC. Its translation: CASRTLQGSQGGYTF.

The V call is TRBV29-1, the J call TRBJ2-3; 9 nucleotides agree with TRBD1. V was clipped by 6 bases and J by 3 bases; unmatched bases: 7. CDR1 is SQVTM and CDR2 is ANQGSEA in the germline V gene. The CDR3 is 14 amino acids. CDR3 residues: CSVAPGQGTDTQYF. The DNA of the CDR3 is TGCAGCGTAGCCCCGGGACAGGGTACAGATACGCAGTATTTT.

In nucleotides, the CDR3 is TGTGCCAGCAGCAGAGCCCCCGGGACACCCTGTAAACTGGGCAATCAGCCCCAGCATTTT. It yields the protein CASSRAPGTPCKLGNQPQHF. The chain combines TRBV21-1 with TRBJ1-5; no DNA check was done on the table's D call, TRBD1. TRBV21-1 is an annotated pseudogene. This CDR3 is 20 amino acids long.

The CDR3 is CASSPLGLAYNEQFF. CDR3 nucleotide sequence: TGCGCCAGCAGCCCATTGGGACTAGCCTACAATGAGCAGTTCTTC. The rearrangement links TRBV4-3 to TRBJ2-1; 8 nucleotides align to TRBD2. V was clipped by 4 bases and J by 2 bases; unmatched bases: 4. Germline V CDR1 and CDR2: LGHNA, YSLEER. CDR3 size: 15 residues.

The chain links TRBV6-6 to TRBJ1-1, with D unclear. Germline V gene data show CDR1 as MNHNY and CDR2 as SVGAGI (reference sequence). The V gene lost 11 bases and the J gene lost 8 bases, with 15 bases spanning the gap. This CDR3 is 11 amino acids long. The CDR3 spells CAATETREAFF. In nucleotides, the CDR3 is TGTGCCGCTACAGAAACACGCGAAGCTTTCTTT.

V gene TRBV5-5 combines with J gene TRBJ1-5; D call uncertain. Trimming shortened V by 1 base and J by 0 bases, and 5 bases separated the two germline ends. Per germline, CDR1 SGHKS and CDR2 YYEKEE (reference sequence). This CDR3 has 14 residues. The CDR3 loop reads CASSLTGSNQPQHF. In nucleotides, the CDR3 is TGTGCCAGCAGCTTGACGGGTAGCAATCAGCCCCAGCATTTT. The full variable domain, completed using reference TRBV5-5 and TRBJ1-5, is DAGVTQSPTHLIKTRGQQVTLRCSPISGHKSVSWYQQVLGQGPQFIFQYYEKEERGRGNFPDRFSARQFPNYSSELNVNALLLGDSALYLCASSLTGSNQPQHFGDGTRLSIL.

The V and J genes are TRBV27 and TRBJ1-2; D is possibly TRBD1 (6 bases). V lost 0 bases and J 4 bases, leaving 18 bases between the germline ends. Germline V gene sequence: CDR1 MNHEY, CDR2 SMNVEV (reference sequence). The CDR3 sequence is 17 residues long. In DNA form, the CDR3 reads TGTGCCAGCAGTTTATCCCCCCCGCGGGGGCGAGGCTATGGCTACACCTTC. Protein: CASSLSPPRGRGYGYTF.

The CDR3 loop reads CASSVRGASTDTQYF. CDR3 in DNA: TGTGCCAGCAGCGTCCGGGGGGCTAGCACAGATACGCAGTATTTT. The V gene is TRBV9, the J gene TRBJ2-3, with D possibly being TRBD2 (7 bases). The V and J ends lost 2 bases and 0 bases respectively, with 10 bases between them. Germline lookup yields CDR1 SGDLS and CDR2 YYNGEE. The CDR3 is 15 residues long.

This chain connects TRBV9 to TRBJ2-7; 9 nucleotides line up with TRBD1. CDR1 is SGDLS, CDR2 YYNGEE, per germline. The V gene end was trimmed by 4 bases and the J gene end by 1 base; junction bases not matched to a gene: 6. The CDR3 has 15 amino acids. The CDR3 loop is CASSSWTGASYEQYF. The CDR3, as DNA: TGTGCCAGCAGCTCATGGACAGGGGCATCCTACGAGCAGTACTTC.

V gene TRBV7-3 combines with J gene TRBJ2-5; no clear D gene. The CDR3 consists of 12 residues. Germline V CDR1 and CDR2: SGHTA, FQGTGA. V was cut by 5 bases and J by 0 bases, with 4 bases left in between. Here the CDR3 reads CASSPDQETQYF. As DNA, the CDR3 is TGTGCCAGCAGCCCGGACCAAGAGACCCAGTACTTC.

The chain recombines TRBV11-2 with TRBJ2-7; TRBD1 matches at 9 bases. Unmatched junction bases numbered 8, after V lost 1 base and J lost 4 bases. The CDR3 spans 16 residues. Per germline, CDR1 SGHAT and CDR2 FQNNGV. CDR3 nucleotide sequence: TGTGCCAGCAGCTTAGTGGGGACAGGGAGTAAGTACGAGCAGTACTTC. Protein product: CASSLVGTGSKYEQYF.

This clone was picked up a small number of times. The chain employs TRBV5-6 and TRBJ2-2; D may be TRBD1 (5 bases). The germline gives CDR1 SGHDT, CDR2 YYEEEE. The V gene lost 4 bases and the J gene lost 2 bases, with 24 bases spanning the gap. There are 19 residues in the CDR3. The CDR3 loop reads CASSPMIRTGVDNTGELFF. The CDR3, as DNA: TGTGCCAGCAGCCCCATGATTCGTACAGGAGTTGACAACACCGGGGAGCTGTTTTTT.

The chain links TRBV15 to TRBJ2-1; 7 bases map to TRBD1. The CDR3 length is 14 residues. Germline CDR1 and CDR2: LNHNV and YYDKDF (reference sequence). V lost 3 bases and J lost 4; bases outside the gene matches: 3. The CDR3 loop reads CATSRDRMYNEQFF. CDR3 nucleotide sequence: TGTGCCACCAGCAGGGACAGGATGTACAATGAGCAGTTCTTC.

The genes are TRBV5-8 and TRBJ2-7; D perhaps matches TRBD1 (5 bases). Trimming stripped 1 base from V and 5 bases from J, with 13 bases between. Germline V gene data show CDR1 as SGHTS and CDR2 as YDEGEE. The CDR3 has 14 amino acids. Written as DNA, the CDR3 is TGTGCCAGCAGCTTGAGGGGAATTCCTCACGAGCAGTACTTC. It is translated as CASSLRGIPHEQYF.

The chain is built from TRBV19 and TRBJ2-5; the D gene is possibly TRBD1 (6 bases). Germline V gives CDR1 LNHDA, CDR2 SQIVND (reference sequence). The V end was cut by 0 bases, the J end by 2 bases, with 13 bases between. CDR3 length: 16 residues. The CDR3 loop is CASSIEGWTEQETQYF. In DNA form, the CDR3 reads TGTGCCAGTAGTATAGAGGGTTGGACAGAACAAGAGACCCAGTACTTC.

This clone was counted a few times. This sequence joins TRBV6-4 and TRBJ2-2, with D perhaps matching TRBD1 (6 bases). The CDR3 length is 15 residues. Trimming pared 5 bases from V and 2 bases from J, leaving 12 bases between. CDR1 is MRHNA and CDR2 is SNTAGT in the germline V gene. As DNA, the CDR3 is TGTGCCAGCAGTACCCGACAGGTTAACACCGGGGAGCTGTTTTTT. Amino acid sequence: CASSTRQVNTGELFF.

The chain is built from TRBV5-1 and TRBJ1-1; 7 bases are shared with TRBD1. Germline loops: CDR1 SGHRS, CDR2 YFSETQ. With V trimmed by 4 bases and J by 5 bases, 8 bases remained unmatched. This CDR3 region has 14 residues. CDR3 region: CASSPRDSGTEAFF. CDR3 in DNA: TGCGCCAGCAGCCCCCGGGACAGTGGAACTGAAGCTTTCTTT.

The chain carries TRBV30 and TRBJ1-2; 7 positions agree with TRBD1. Unmatched junction bases numbered 21, after V lost 3 bases and J lost 8 bases. The CDR3 covers 17 residues. The V gene's germline CDR1 is GTSNPN and CDR2 SVGIG (reference sequence). CDR3 DNA: TGTGCCTGGAGGATACCGGGACAGAGGCGTATGTTGAGAGGCTACACCTTC. The encoded protein is CAWRIPGQRRMLRGYTF.

V and J are TRBV18 and TRBJ2-3; tentative D call: TRBD2 (5 bases). V was pared by 3 bases and J by 7 bases, with 23 bases between. The CDR3 is 17 amino acids. From germline, CDR1 is KGHSH and CDR2 LQKENI. The CDR3 coding sequence is TGTGCCAGCTCACCTGTACAAGGCTCCAGGAGAGGGAATACGCAGTATTTT. Translating it yields CASSPVQGSRRGNTQYF.